Detailed here is one T cell receptor (beta chain). This CDR3 is 16 amino acids long. With 1 base removed from V and 4 bases from J, the gap between germline ends came to 17 bases. Germline V gives CDR1 MGHRA, CDR2 YSYEKL. The data were obtained in a study of CD8+ T cells in alopecia areata. Investigators isolated RNA and reverse transcribed it into cDNA to act as the sequencing template. TCRdb keeps only in-frame clones here, not all; method: immunoSEQ multiplex PCR. The sample yields 50,000 to 80,000 clones, roughly 45% seen once. The sequencing input was NKG2D-low CD8+ T cells sorted from blood. The chain couples TRBV4-1 to TRBJ2-7; unclear D gene. This sequence originates from a human donor with alopecia areata. CDR3 sequence reads: CASSQGSASGAYEQYF. CDR3 DNA: TGCGCCAGCAGCCAAGGATCCGCCAGTGGAGCATACGAGCAGTACTTC.